One sample yielded the 15 T cell receptor beta chains listed below, sequenced in a study of blood T cell repertoires in COVID-19. The data were produced by immunoSEQ multiplex PCR, yet TCRdb's version contains in-frame clones alone and is incomplete. The sample holds 350,000 to 400,000 clones, just over 90% seen once. The sample consisted of PBMCs or T cells enriched from blood (not recorded which). These TCRs come from a woman aged 40 to 55 who had been exposed to COVID-19.

This sequence joins TRBV3-1 (or the pseudogene TRBV3-2) and TRBJ1-2; D unresolved. The CDR3 sequence is 15 residues long. V was cut by 1 base and J by 2 bases, with 11 bases left in between. CDR1 is LGHDT and CDR2 is YNNKEL in the germline V gene (reference sequence). The chain's CDR3 is CASSQGLGDNYGYTF. Written as DNA, the CDR3 is TGTGCCAGCAGCCAAGGTTTGGGCGACAACTATGGCTACACCTTC.

The genes are TRBV5-1 and TRBJ2-7, with D perhaps TRBD1 (5 bases). The germline V gene has CDR1 SGHRS and CDR2 YFSETQ. The V end lost 5 bases, the J end lost 5 bases, and 14 bases lay between the germline ends. The CDR3 loop spans 13 amino acids. The CDR3 DNA reads TGCGCCAGCAGACAGACAGCGTCGGACGAGCAGTACTTC. This sequence encodes CASRQTASDEQYF.

This chain uses TRBV4-2 with TRBJ1-1; D not resolved. The CDR3 totals 15 residues. Germline V lookup: CDR1 LGHNA, CDR2 YNFKEQ. Trimming left V 0 bases short and J 3 bases short, with 11 bases between. The DNA for the CDR3 is TGTGCCAGCAGCCAAGAAGCGGTCCAGGACACTGAAGCTTTCTTT. It yields the protein CASSQEAVQDTEAFF.

The chain has TRBV6-5 and TRBJ2-5, with 11 bases matching TRBD2. Looked up from germline, CDR1 is MNHEY and CDR2 is SVGAGI. The trim removed 4 bases at V and 9 bases at J, leaving 7 bases unmatched. The CDR3 runs to 14 residues. The CDR3 DNA follows: TGTGCCAGCAGTTTCACGGGACTAGCGGAGTCCCAGTACTTC. This sequence encodes CASSFTGLAESQYF.

The gene calls are TRBV9 and TRBJ2-2, with D possibly matching TRBD1 (7 bases). The CDR3 length is 15 residues. V was trimmed by 4 bases and J by 5 bases, leaving 15 bases between them. Germline CDR1 and CDR2: SGDLS and YYNGEE. The CDR3 reads CASSPRTGGTGELFF. The CDR3 bases are TGTGCCAGCAGCCCACGGACAGGAGGGACCGGGGAGCTGTTTTTT.

About this clone itself: Mismatch with germline at one junction end may stem from a read error. The J gene is TRBJ2-1, the V gene TRBV7-7; 9 nucleotides agree with TRBD2. Germline CDR1 is SSHAT and CDR2 is FNYEAQ (reference sequence). The CDR3 extends over 15 amino acids. The CDR3 sequence: CASSSSGGLVGEQFF. The CDR3 region has the DNA TGTGCTAGCAGCTCCAGCGGGGGGCTCGTTGGAGAGCAGTTCTTC. Full variable domain (missing parts from reference TRBV7-7 and TRBJ2-1): GAGVSQSPRYKVTKRGQDVTLRCDPISSHATLYWYQQALGQGPEFLTYFNYEAQPDKSGLPSDRFSAERPEGSISTLTIQRTEQRDSAMYRCASSSSGGLVGEQFFGPGTRLTVL.

This chain uses TRBV7-8 with TRBJ1-5; D perhaps matches TRBD1 (6 bases). The CDR3 has 15 amino acids. Germline assignment: CDR1 SGHVS and CDR2 FQNEAQ. V dropped 6 bases and J dropped 4 bases, with 16 bases sitting between them. Written as DNA, the CDR3 is TGTGCCAGCAGGTGGGGGCCGGCCGAAAATCAGCCCCAGCATTTT. Amino acid sequence: CASRWGPAENQPQHF.

The chain is built from TRBV4-3 and TRBJ1-2; D might be TRBD1 (5 bases). This CDR3 has 14 residues. Germline CDR1 reads LGHNA; CDR2 reads YSLEER. V was clipped by 4 bases and J by 8 bases, with 17 bases between them. This CDR3 is CASSRLPKGLGYTF. The CDR3 region has the DNA TGCGCCAGCAGCCGACTCCCCAAGGGACTGGGCTACACCTTC.

This clone was recorded only once. The chain recombines TRBV10-3 with TRBJ1-2, with D unresolved. Trimming removed 4 bases from V and 4 bases from J, with 10 bases in between. This CDR3 has 13 residues. Germline lookup yields CDR1 ENHRY and CDR2 SYGVKD. For the CDR3, the DNA is TGTGCCATCAGTGGGAACAGTGGCTATGGCTACACCTTC. This codes for CAISGNSGYGYTF.

This rearrangement joins TRBV19 to TRBJ1-5; D is unclear. Between the trimmed V and J ends, which lost 8 bases and 6 bases, there was a span of 14 bases. The germline V gene encodes CDR1 LNHDA and CDR2 SQIVND (reference sequence). CDR3 length: 13 residues. CDR3 sequence: CASAEGYGQPQHF. The CDR3 coding sequence is TGTGCCAGTGCGGAGGGATATGGTCAGCCCCAGCATTTT.

The chain uses TRBV3-1 (or the pseudogene TRBV3-2) and TRBJ2-1, with 7 bases identical to TRBD2. V trimming: 0 bases; J trimming: 2 bases; junction bases outside the gene matches: 10. The germline V gene encodes CDR1 LGHDT and CDR2 YNNKEL (reference sequence). The CDR3 is 18 residues long. CDR3 sequence reads: CASSQDFMGGRTYNEQFF. The CDR3 DNA reads as TGTGCCAGCAGCCAAGACTTCATGGGGGGGAGGACCTACAATGAGCAGTTCTTC.

The rearrangement uses TRBV25-1 and TRBJ1-2; 9 bases fit TRBD1. J gave up 4 bases and V 4 bases, and 16 bases lay outside the gene matches. The CDR3 covers 18 residues. Germline CDR1 is MGHDK and CDR2 is SYGVNS. CDR3 amino acids: CASSGGGTGPLGGYGYTF. The DNA for the CDR3 is TGTGCCAGCAGTGGAGGGGGGACAGGGCCACTAGGAGGCTATGGCTACACCTTC.

Notes on this clone: Additional DNA sequences in this sample encode the identical CDR3. V usage is TRBV7-3 and J usage is TRBJ1-2; D remains ambiguous. Trimming removed 5 bases at V and 4 bases at J, with 11 bases between. The CDR3 has 13 amino acids. Germline V gene lookup returns CDR1 SGHTA and CDR2 FQGTGA. The DNA of the CDR3 is TGTGCCAGCAGCCCCGGCGGAGGCTATGGCTACACCTTC. Its protein product is CASSPGGGYGYTF.

Concerning this clone itself: At one end, the junction sequence differs from germline, possibly due to a read error. The V call is TRBV29-1, the J call TRBJ1-2; 10 bases are a match to TRBD1. This CDR3 comprises 14 residues. Germline V gives CDR1 SQVTM, CDR2 ANQGSEA. In DNA, the CDR3 is TGCAGCGTCGAAGACAGGGGGCTTGACTATGGCTACACCTTC. Protein product: CSVEDRGLDYGYTF.

The count of this clone is one. This sequence joins TRBV7-8 and TRBJ2-5; D might be TRBD1 (6 bases). This CDR3 is built from 16 residues. Trimming removed 7 bases at V and 4 bases at J, with 22 bases between. Germline loops: CDR1 SGHVS, CDR2 FQNEAQ. The CDR3 DNA is TGTGCCAGCATGCGCCCCCGGTGGGGGCAGGGAGAGACCCAGTACTTC. Translated, it gives CASMRPRWGQGETQYF.